The clone carrying this T cell receptor (beta chain) was observed once. The data stem from a study of CD8 T cells in Susac syndrome. The CD8+ and CD4+ T cells were negatively isolated, with the TEMRA cells enriched by FACS. Random hexamers were used to reverse transcribe 0.5 to 1 ug of RNA. TCR beta CDR3 was amplified by immunoSEQ covering 54 Vbeta and 13 Jbeta. TCRdb re-called the immunoSEQ multiplex PCR reads with MiXCR, one entry per CDR3 protein. Of some 150,000 distinct CDR3 sequences in the sample, 95% to 96% were seen once. The source material was CD8+ T cells from PBMCs. This clonotype was obtained from a human donor with multiple sclerosis.

DNA of the CDR3: TGTGCCAGCAGCAGCCAGGGGGGCGGTAGCACAGATACGCAGTATTTT. This codes for CASSSQGGGSTDTQYF. The chain employs TRBV7-6 and TRBJ2-3, with a tentative D call TRBD1 (7 bases). V lost 5 bases and J 0 bases, leaving 15 bases between the germline ends. CDR3 length: 16 amino acids. The germline gives CDR1 SGHVS, CDR2 FNYEAQ.